This T cell receptor beta chain is from a study of beta chain features in type 1 diabetes. Findings and caveats of the study: PCR might favor shorter templates, but any such skew would affect patients and controls equally.

To note about this clone: Its target is not known.

Per the germline V gene, CDR1 is SGHTA and CDR2 is FQGNSA. CDR3 length: 15 amino acids. Trimming removed 3 bases from V and 7 bases from J; junction bases left unmatched: 4. What was sequenced were expressed TCRB transcripts, since all of the isolated RNA had been reverse transcribed. Sequencing was performed with immunoSEQ multiplex PCR; in TCRdb, only in-frame clones are kept and a portion is missing. The repertoire has a few hundred thousand clones, roughly an eighth of them found once; the top ten carry more than 0.015%. This chain uses TRBV7-2 with TRBJ1-5; 12 nucleotides line up with TRBD1. This sequence was found in a man aged 18 to 30 in good health. Sequencing was done on a sample of naive CD4+ T cells from blood. The CDR3 coding sequence is TGTGCCAGCAGCTTCGGGACAGGGGGCGGGCAGCCCCAGCATTTT. Translating gives CASSFGTGGGQPQHF. Together with reference TRBV7-2 and TRBJ1-5, the CDR3 gives the full variable domain: GAGVSQSPSNKVTEKGKDVELRCDPISGHTALYWYRQSLGQGLEFLIYFQGNSAPDKSGLPSDRFSAERTGGSVSTLTIQRTQQEDSAVYLCASSFGTGGGQPQHFGDGTRLSIL.